Below, 10 T cell receptor beta chains from the same sample are listed, as sequenced in a study of regulatory T cells in long-lasting Graves disease. Described time point: persistent/refractory GD, antithyroid drugs over 5 years with positive TRAb. PBMC-derived RNA was used for the TCR library. Libraries of TCR beta came from iRepertoire HTBI primers plus Arm-PCR of CDR3 regions. TCRdb called the multiplex PCR reads again in MiXCR, with one record for every CDR3 protein. The sample contains about 460,000 distinct CDR3 sequences, about 22% of which appear only once. The starting material was peripheral blood mononuclear cells (PBMCs), obtained when the disease was refractory, from a patient treated with antithyroid drugs. Source of these receptors: a female donor with Graves disease.

This clonotype was counted many times. The rearrangement joins TRBV2 to TRBJ1-4, with D maybe TRBD1 (5 bases). The CDR3 length is 14 residues. Germline values: CDR1 SNHLY, CDR2 FYNNEI. The V gene lost 2 bases and the J gene lost 4 bases, with 8 bases spanning the gap. The chain's CDR3 is CASSEWGLNEKLFF. The CDR3, as DNA: TGTGCCAGCAGTGAATGGGGACTTAATGAAAAACTGTTTTTT.

Remarks on this clonotype: The junction differs from germline at one of its ends, possibly a read error. The chain couples TRBV7-2 to TRBJ1-1; TRBD1 is a possible D gene (5 bases). From germline, CDR1 is SGHTA and CDR2 FQGNSA. This CDR3 contains 14 residues. The CDR3: CASSLSTVDTEALF. Here the CDR3 DNA reads TGTGCCAGCAGCCTATCGACAGTGGACACTGAAGCTCTCTTT.

This clonotype was observed a handful of times. V usage is TRBV20-1 and J usage is TRBJ1-5; D is unclear. CDR3 length equals 14 residues. Trimming pared 3 bases from V and 3 bases from J, leaving 12 bases between. Germline V lookup: CDR1 DFQATT, CDR2 SNEGSKA (reference sequence). For the CDR3, the DNA is TGCAGTGCTAGCGGCAGGTTAGCCAATCAGCCCCAGCATTTT. Residues: CSASGRLANQPQHF.

This clonotype was seen a few times. The genes are TRBV7-9 and TRBJ2-7; the D gene could be TRBD1 or TRBD2 (7 bases each). The CDR3 totals 13 residues. Trimming stripped 6 bases from V and 4 bases from J, with 13 bases between. Germline lookup yields CDR1 SEHNR and CDR2 FQNEAQ (reference sequence). The CDR3 DNA follows: TGTGCCAGCAGTCCCCAGGGGGGGTACGAGCAGTACTTC. Translated, it gives CASSPQGGYEQYF.

This clonotype was observed at least ten times. This chain links TRBV2 with TRBJ1-5; TRBD1 agrees at 11 bases. CDR3 length: 14 residues. Per germline, CDR1 SNHLY and CDR2 FYNNEI. Trimming at V came to 4 bases and at J to 5 bases, leaving 1 base not matched to a gene. CDR3 amino acids: CASSGDRGYQPQHF. The CDR3, as DNA: TGTGCCAGCAGTGGGGACAGGGGGTATCAGCCCCAGCATTTT.

This clonotype was observed many times. The rearrangement uses TRBV28 and TRBJ2-7; D may be TRBD1 (5 bases). The CDR3 is 14 amino acids. Trimming left V 6 bases short and J 7 bases short, with 19 bases between. Germline assignment: CDR1 MDHEN and CDR2 SYDVKM. In nucleotides, the CDR3 is TGTGCCAGCAGCGCCCCCGAGACCCGACAGGAGCAGTACTTC. Translation: CASSAPETRQEQYF.

This rearrangement joins TRBV2 to TRBJ1-4; 8 nucleotides align to TRBD1. The germline gives CDR1 SNHLY, CDR2 FYNNEI. The CDR3 length is 14 residues. V gave up 6 bases and J gave up 2 bases; unmatched junction bases: 2. DNA for the CDR3: TGTGCCAGCAGGGACAGGGCCACTAATGAAAAACTGTTTTTT. Protein: CASRDRATNEKLFF.

In its sample, this clonotype was seen a few times. The chain uses TRBV19 and TRBJ2-7; D is undetermined. V gave up 5 bases and J gave up 1 base, with 12 bases separating them. The CDR3 contains 14 residues. The germline CDR1 and CDR2 sequences are LNHDA and SQIVND (reference sequence). CDR3 residues: CASSARGASYEQYF. The CDR3, as DNA: TGTGCCAGTAGTGCAAGAGGAGCGTCCTACGAGCAGTACTTC.

V usage is TRBV19 and J usage is TRBJ2-7, with TRBD1 identical over 7 bases. The trim removed 3 bases at V and 0 bases at J, leaving 2 bases unmatched. This CDR3 is 14 amino acids long. Germline CDR1 and CDR2: LNHDA and SQIVND (reference sequence). The DNA for the CDR3 is TGTGCCAGTAGTATGACAGGGAGCTCCTACGAGCAGTACTTC. It translates to CASSMTGSSYEQYF.

This clonotype appeared a few times. The V and J genes are TRBV4-1 and TRBJ1-1; maybe TRBD1 (6 bases). The CDR3 is 14 amino acids. Trimming cost V 4 bases and J 2 bases, with 11 bases left between them. Germline values: CDR1 MGHRA, CDR2 YSYEKL. For the CDR3, the DNA is TGCGCCAGCAGCCGCGCGGACAGCAACACTGAAGCTTTCTTT. This gives the protein CASSRADSNTEAFF.